A selection of T cell receptor beta chains follows, all from one sample in a study of blood T cell repertoires in COVID-19. Profiling relied on immunoSEQ multiplex PCR, and the TCRdb table lists in-frame clones only, not all of them. The repertoire holds fewer than 120,000 clones, with approximately 67% as singletons. The material sequenced was peripheral blood. Receptors were obtained from a woman in her sixties or seventies with acute or convalescent COVID-19. Each CDR3 is given with its conserved first and last residue. The order of the fields is J gene, V gene, D gene, clone size, CDR3 protein, CDR3 DNA. The D gene is left open where the match is weak. Some rows have no size entry. The others give once, few or many, or a class for an expanded clone.

TRBJ2-7 TRBV10-3 TRBD1 . CATLQGASYEQYF TGTGCCACCCTACAGGGGGCCAGCTACGAGCAGTACTTC
TRBJ1-6 TRBV2 . once CASGEMAVGTLHF TGTGCCAGCGGAGAGATGGCGGTCGGGACCCTCCACTTT
TRBJ1-6 TRBV7-8 . . CASSLGQAATSPLHF TGTGCCAGCAGCTTAGGCCAGGCAGCTACTTCACCCCTCCACTTT
TRBJ2-7 TRBV5-1 TRBD1 few CASSLRTGTGYSYEQYF TGCGCCAGCAGCTTGAGAACCGGGACAGGATATTCCTACGAGCAGTACTTC
TRBJ2-3 TRBV5-1 . . CASSVDSPTDTQYF TGCGCCAGCAGCGTAGATAGCCCCACAGATACGCAGTATTTT
TRBJ1-4 TRBV5-1 TRBD1 . CASSWGQGYNEKLFF TGCGCCAGCAGCTGGGGACAGGGTTATAATGAAAAACTGTTTTTT
TRBJ2-7 TRBV28 TRBD1 few CASSFRTGTYEQYF TGTGCCAGCAGTTTTCGGACAGGGACCTACGAGCAGTACTTC
TRBJ1-2 TRBV28 TRBD1 once CASSSSGTGGVGYTF TGTGCCAGCAGTTCCTCCGGGACAGGGGGCGTTGGCTACACCTTC
TRBJ1-2 TRBV9 TRBD1 . CASSVDTGADNYGYTF TGTGCCAGCAGCGTAGATACAGGGGCTGATAACTATGGCTACACCTTC
TRBJ1-1 TRBV7-9 . . CASSLSQGNTEAFF TGTGCCAGCAGCTTAAGTCAGGGGAACACTGAAGCTTTCTTT
TRBJ1-6 TRBV6-1 TRBD1 . CASSEQGASYNSPLHF TGTGCCAGCAGTGAACAGGGGGCATCCTATAATTCACCCCTCCACTTT
TRBJ1-1 TRBV19 TRBD1 few CASVGGGQANTEAFF TGTGCCAGTGTAGGAGGGGGACAGGCGAACACTGAAGCTTTCTTT
TRBJ1-3 TRBV18 . . CASSLKFLQGHSGNTIYF TGTGCCAGCTCACTGAAATTCCTCCAGGGACACTCTGGAAACACCATATATTTT
TRBJ1-6 TRBV6-5 . . CASSSTGIFNNSPLHF TGTGCCAGCAGTTCAACAGGGATTTTTAATAATTCACCCCTCCACTTT
TRBJ1-2 TRBV30 . . CAWSAPRAAGGYTF TGTGCCTGGAGTGCTCCCAGGGCCGCTGGTGGCTACACCTTC
TRBJ2-3 TRBV7-8 TRBD2 . CASSQLAGGGRDTQYF TGTGCCAGCAGCCAACTAGCGGGGGGAGGGAGAGATACGCAGTATTTT
TRBJ1-2 TRBV2 . . CASRSPWTERRTNYGYTF TGTGCCAGCAGATCCCCCTGGACGGAGAGGAGGACTAACTATGGCTACACCTTC
TRBJ2-7 TRBV2 . . CASQLQAALGEQYF TGTGCCAGCCAATTACAGGCGGCCTTGGGCGAGCAGTACTTC
TRBJ2-5 TRBV4-3 . once CASTRTGGGQETQYF TGCGCCAGCACTCGAACAGGGGGGGGACAAGAGACCCAGTACTTC
TRBJ2-3 TRBV30 . . CACLNRSTDTQYF TGTGCCTGTCTAAACCGAAGCACAGATACGCAGTATTTT
TRBJ1-2 TRBV30 TRBD1 . CAWSVGSGGGYGYTF TGTGCCTGGAGTGTTGGGTCAGGGGGCGGGTATGGCTACACCTTC
TRBJ1-1 TRBV27 . . CASTKGQGRKRGTEAFF TGTGCCAGCACCAAGGGGCAGGGTAGGAAGAGAGGCACTGAAGCTTTCTTT
TRBJ1-5 TRBV19 . . CASSINGNQPQHF TGTGCCAGTAGTATTAACGGGAATCAGCCCCAGCATTTT
TRBJ1-2 TRBV28 . . CASSAPGHADGYTF TGTGCCAGCAGTGCCCCAGGGCACGCAGATGGCTACACCTTC
TRBJ1-2 TRBV5-1 . . CASSPASGYGYTF TGCGCCAGCAGCCCGGCCTCGGGCTATGGCTACACCTTC
TRBJ2-6 TRBV6-5 . . CASSYGHSGANVLTF TGTGCCAGCAGTTACGGCCACTCTGGGGCCAACGTCCTGACTTTC
TRBJ1-2 TRBV29-1 . . CSVGRGNGYTF TGCAGCGTTGGCAGGGGTAATGGCTACACCTTC
TRBJ2-5 TRBV7-2 TRBD1 few CASSLGQGAGRETQYF TGTGCCAGCAGCTTAGGCCAGGGGGCTGGGAGGGAGACCCAGTACTTC
TRBJ1-4 TRBV24-1 TRBD1 few CATSDATTGNEKLFF TGTGCCACCAGTGATGCCACGACAGGGAATGAAAAACTGTTTTTT
TRBJ1-2 TRBV19 . . CASSIGGDRIYGYTF TGTGCCAGTAGTATTGGAGGGGATCGTATCTATGGCTACACCTTC
TRBJ1-6 TRBV5-1 . . CASSLTGSNSPLHF TGCGCCAGCAGCCTCACAGGGTCCAATTCACCCCTCCACTTT
TRBJ2-2 TRBV3-1/TRBV3-2 . . CASSQVPAMRGTGELFF TGTGCCAGCAGCCAAGTACCAGCGATGCGAGGCACCGGGGAGCTGTTTTTT
TRBJ2-3 TRBV27 TRBD2 . CASRTLAGGASTDTQYF TGTGCCAGCAGGACCCTAGCGGGGGGCGCTAGCACAGATACGCAGTATTTT
TRBJ1-4 TRBV28 . . CASTDGYLGDETNEKLFF TGTGCCAGCACCGACGGTTACTTAGGGGATGAAACTAATGAAAAACTGTTTTTT
TRBJ1-1 TRBV11-3 . . CASSLYRESTEAFF TGTGCCAGCAGCCTATACAGGGAAAGCACTGAAGCTTTCTTT
TRBJ1-4 TRBV2 TRBD1 . CASRGQGTNEKLFF TGTGCCAGCAGGGGACAGGGAACTAATGAAAAACTGTTTTTT
TRBJ1-5 TRBV5-1 TRBD1 . CASSLAGQGNQPQHF TGCGCCAGCAGCTTGGCGGGACAGGGAAATCAGCCCCAGCATTTT
TRBJ2-3 TRBV9 TRBD1 . CASSYPTGVVTDTQYF TGTGCCAGCAGCTACCCAACAGGGGTAGTCACAGATACGCAGTATTTT
TRBJ2-5 TRBV10-3 . . CAISVGQRQETQYF TGTGCCATCAGTGTCGGACAGAGGCAAGAGACCCAGTACTTC
TRBJ1-1 TRBV24-1 . . CATSDSRGADTEAFF TGTGCCACCAGTGATTCCCGGGGGGCGGACACTGAAGCTTTCTTT
TRBJ1-5 TRBV7-9 . . CASSALSSNQPQHF TGTGCCAGCTCCGCGTTATCGAGCAATCAGCCCCAGCATTTT
TRBJ2-5 TRBV6-5 TRBD2 . CASSYSFWDSGETQYF TGTGCCAGCAGTTACTCGTTTTGGGATAGCGGGGAGACCCAGTACTTC
TRBJ1-6 TRBV5-5 TRBD1 once CASSLVGQGGAISYNSPLHF TGTGCCAGCAGCTTGGTGGGACAGGGGGGAGCCATCTCCTATAATTCACCCCTCCACTTT
TRBJ2-1 TRBV6-5 TRBD1 . CASSYGQGVGEQFF TGTGCCAGCAGTTACGGACAGGGGGTTGGGGAGCAGTTCTTC
TRBJ1-6 TRBV6-1 . . CASSELLGGSYNSPLHF TGTGCCAGCAGTGAATTGCTTGGGGGGTCCTATAATTCACCCCTCCACTTT
TRBJ2-1 TRBV7-3 TRBD2 . CASSLNARGGATNEQFF TGTGCCAGCAGCTTAAACGCTAGGGGAGGGGCTACCAATGAGCAGTTCTTC
TRBJ1-1 TRBV13 TRBD1 . CASKVAGGIEAFF TGTGCCAGCAAAGTGGCAGGGGGGATTGAAGCTTTCTTT